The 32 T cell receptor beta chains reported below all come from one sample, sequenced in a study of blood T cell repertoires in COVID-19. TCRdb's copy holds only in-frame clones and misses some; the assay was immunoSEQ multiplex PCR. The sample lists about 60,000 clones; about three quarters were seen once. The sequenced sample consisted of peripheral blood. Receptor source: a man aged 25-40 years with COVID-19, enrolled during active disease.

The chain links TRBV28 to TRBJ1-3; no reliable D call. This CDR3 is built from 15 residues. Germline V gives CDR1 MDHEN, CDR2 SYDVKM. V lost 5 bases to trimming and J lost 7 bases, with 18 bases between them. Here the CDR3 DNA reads TGTGCCAGCAGTCGCAGACGGAGGCGTGGGAACACCATATATTTT. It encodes CASSRRRRRGNTIYF.

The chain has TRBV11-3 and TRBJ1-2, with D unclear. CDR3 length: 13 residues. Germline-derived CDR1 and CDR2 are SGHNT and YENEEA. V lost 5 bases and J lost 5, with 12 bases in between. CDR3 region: CASSTRLEYGYTF. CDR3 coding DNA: TGTGCCAGCAGCACCCGACTGGAGTATGGCTACACCTTC.

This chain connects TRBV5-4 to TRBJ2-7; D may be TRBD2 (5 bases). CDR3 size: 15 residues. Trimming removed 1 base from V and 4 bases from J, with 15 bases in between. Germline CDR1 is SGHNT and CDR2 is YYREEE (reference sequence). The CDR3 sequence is CASSLRVGGGYEQYF. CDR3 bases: TGTGCCAGCAGCTTGCGGGTTGGAGGAGGTTACGAGCAGTACTTC.

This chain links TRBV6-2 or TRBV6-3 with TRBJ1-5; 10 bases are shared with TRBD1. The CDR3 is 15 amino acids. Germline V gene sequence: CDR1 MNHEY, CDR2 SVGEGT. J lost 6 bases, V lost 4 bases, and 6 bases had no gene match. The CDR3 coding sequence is TGTGCCAGCAGTTCCACCGGGACAGGGGCTCAGCCCCAGCATTTT. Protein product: CASSSTGTGAQPQHF.

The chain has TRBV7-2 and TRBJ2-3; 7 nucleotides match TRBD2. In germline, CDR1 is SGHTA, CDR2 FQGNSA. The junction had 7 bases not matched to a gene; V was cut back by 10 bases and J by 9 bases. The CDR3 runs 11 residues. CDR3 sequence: CAIPSGMTQYF. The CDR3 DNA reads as TGTGCCATTCCAAGCGGGATGACGCAGTATTTT.

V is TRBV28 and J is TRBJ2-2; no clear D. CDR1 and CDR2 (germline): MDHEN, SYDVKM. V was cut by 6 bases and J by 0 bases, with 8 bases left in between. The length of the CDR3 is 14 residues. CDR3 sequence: CASRNPTNTGELFF. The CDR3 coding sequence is TGTGCCAGCAGGAACCCTACGAACACCGGGGAGCTGTTTTTT.

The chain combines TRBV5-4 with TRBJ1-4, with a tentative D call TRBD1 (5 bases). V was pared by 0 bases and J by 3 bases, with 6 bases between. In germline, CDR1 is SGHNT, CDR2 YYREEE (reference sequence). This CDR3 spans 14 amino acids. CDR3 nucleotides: TGTGCCAGCAGCTTGGGGGGGGCTAATGAAAAACTGTTTTTT. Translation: CASSLGGANEKLFF.

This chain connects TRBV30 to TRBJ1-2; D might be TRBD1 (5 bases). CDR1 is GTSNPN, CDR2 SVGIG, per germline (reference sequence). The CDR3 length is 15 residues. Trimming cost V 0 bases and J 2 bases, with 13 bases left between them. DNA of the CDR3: TGTGCCTGGAGTGTAATCAGGGCGACCAACTATGGCTACACCTTC. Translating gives CAWSVIRATNYGYTF.

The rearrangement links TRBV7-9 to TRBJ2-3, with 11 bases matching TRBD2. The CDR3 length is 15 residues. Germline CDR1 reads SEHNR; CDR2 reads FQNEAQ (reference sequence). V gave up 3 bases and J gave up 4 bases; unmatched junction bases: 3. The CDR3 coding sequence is TGTGCCAGCAGCTTGATAGCGGGAGGGCCAGATACGCAGTATTTT. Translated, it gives CASSLIAGGPDTQYF.

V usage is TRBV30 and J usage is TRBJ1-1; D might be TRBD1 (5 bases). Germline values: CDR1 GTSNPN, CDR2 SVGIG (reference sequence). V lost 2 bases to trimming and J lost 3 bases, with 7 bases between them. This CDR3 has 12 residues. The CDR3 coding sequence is TGTGCCTGGAGTCGGGGGTACACTGAAGCTTTCTTT. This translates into CAWSRGYTEAFF.

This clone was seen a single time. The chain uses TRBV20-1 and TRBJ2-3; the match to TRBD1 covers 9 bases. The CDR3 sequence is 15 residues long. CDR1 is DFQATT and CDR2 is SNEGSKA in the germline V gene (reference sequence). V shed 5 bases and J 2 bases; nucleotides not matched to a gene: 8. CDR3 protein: CSARGQGIPTDTQYF. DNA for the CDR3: TGCAGTGCTCGTGGACAGGGGATCCCCACAGATACGCAGTATTTT.

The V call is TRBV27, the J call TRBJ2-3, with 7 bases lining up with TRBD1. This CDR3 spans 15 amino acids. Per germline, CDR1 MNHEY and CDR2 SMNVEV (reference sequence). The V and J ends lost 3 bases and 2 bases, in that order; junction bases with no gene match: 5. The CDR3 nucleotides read TGTGCCAGCAGTTTCTCGGGACAGACCACAGATACGCAGTATTTT. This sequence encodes CASSFSGQTTDTQYF.

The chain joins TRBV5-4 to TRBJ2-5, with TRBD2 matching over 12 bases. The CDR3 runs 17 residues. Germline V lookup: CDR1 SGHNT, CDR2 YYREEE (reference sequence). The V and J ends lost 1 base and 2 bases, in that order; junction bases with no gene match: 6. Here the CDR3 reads CASSLRLGLAGQETQYF. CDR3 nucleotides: TGTGCCAGCAGCTTGCGACTCGGACTAGCGGGGCAAGAGACCCAGTACTTC.

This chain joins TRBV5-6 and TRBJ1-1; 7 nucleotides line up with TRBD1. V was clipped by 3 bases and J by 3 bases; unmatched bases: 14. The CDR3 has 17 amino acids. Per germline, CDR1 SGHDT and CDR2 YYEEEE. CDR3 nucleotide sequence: TGTGCCAGCAGCTCCTTAGGGGCCAGGGGGTACCACACTGAAGCTTTCTTT. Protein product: CASSSLGARGYHTEAFF. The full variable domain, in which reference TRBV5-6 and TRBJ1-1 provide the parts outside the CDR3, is DAGVTQSPTHLIKTRGQQVTLRCSPKSGHDTVSWYQQALGQGPQFIFQYYEEEERQRGNFPDRFSGHQFPNYSSELNVNALLLGDSALYLCASSSLGARGYHTEAFFGQGTRLTVV.

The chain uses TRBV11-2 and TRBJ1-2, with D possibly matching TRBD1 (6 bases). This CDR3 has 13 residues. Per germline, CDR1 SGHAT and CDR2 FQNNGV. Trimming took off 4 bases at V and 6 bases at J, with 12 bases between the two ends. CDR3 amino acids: CASSSQGLHGYTF. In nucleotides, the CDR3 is TGTGCCAGCAGCTCCCAGGGGTTACATGGCTACACCTTC.

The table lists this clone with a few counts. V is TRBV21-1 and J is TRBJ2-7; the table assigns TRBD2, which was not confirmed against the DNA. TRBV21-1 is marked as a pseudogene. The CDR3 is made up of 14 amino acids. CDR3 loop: CASSKNSDDYEQYF. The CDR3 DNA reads TGTGCCAGCAGCAAAAATAGCGACGACTACGAGCAGTACTTC.

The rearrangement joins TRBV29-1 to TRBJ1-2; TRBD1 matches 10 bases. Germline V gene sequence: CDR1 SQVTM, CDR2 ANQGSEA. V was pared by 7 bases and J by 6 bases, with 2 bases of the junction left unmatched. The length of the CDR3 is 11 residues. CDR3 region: CSGQGANGYTF. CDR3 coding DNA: TGCAGCGGACAGGGGGCCAATGGCTACACCTTC. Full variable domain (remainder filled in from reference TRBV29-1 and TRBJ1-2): SAVISQKPSRDICQRGTSLTIQCQVDSQVTMMFWYRQQPGQSLTLIATANQGSEATYESGFVIDKFPISRPNLTFSTLTVSNMSPEDSSIYLCSGQGANGYTFGSGTRLTVV.

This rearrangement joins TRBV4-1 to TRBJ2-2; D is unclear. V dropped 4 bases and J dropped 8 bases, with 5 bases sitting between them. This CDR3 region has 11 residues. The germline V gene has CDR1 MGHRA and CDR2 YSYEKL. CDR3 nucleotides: TGCGCCAGCAGCCGAGCGGGGGAGCTGTTTTTT. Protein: CASSRAGELFF.

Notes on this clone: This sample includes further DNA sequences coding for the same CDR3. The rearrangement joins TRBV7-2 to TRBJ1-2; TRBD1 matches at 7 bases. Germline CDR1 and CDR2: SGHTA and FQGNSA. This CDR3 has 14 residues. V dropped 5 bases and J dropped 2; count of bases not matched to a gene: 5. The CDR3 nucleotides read TGTGCCAGCAGCCTTCCGGGACAGAACTATGGCTACACCTTC. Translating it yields CASSLPGQNYGYTF.

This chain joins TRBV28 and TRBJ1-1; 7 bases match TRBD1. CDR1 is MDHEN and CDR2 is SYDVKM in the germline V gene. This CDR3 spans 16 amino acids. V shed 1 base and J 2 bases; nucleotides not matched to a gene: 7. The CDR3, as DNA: TGTGCCAGCAGTTTATTTCTACGGGACAGCAACACTGAAGCTTTCTTT. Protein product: CASSLFLRDSNTEAFF.

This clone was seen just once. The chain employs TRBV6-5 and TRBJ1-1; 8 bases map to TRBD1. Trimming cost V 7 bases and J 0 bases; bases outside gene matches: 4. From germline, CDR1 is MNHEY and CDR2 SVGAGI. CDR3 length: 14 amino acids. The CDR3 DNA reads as TGTGCCAGCACTCGACAGGGGATGAACACTGAAGCTTTCTTT. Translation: CASTRQGMNTEAFF.

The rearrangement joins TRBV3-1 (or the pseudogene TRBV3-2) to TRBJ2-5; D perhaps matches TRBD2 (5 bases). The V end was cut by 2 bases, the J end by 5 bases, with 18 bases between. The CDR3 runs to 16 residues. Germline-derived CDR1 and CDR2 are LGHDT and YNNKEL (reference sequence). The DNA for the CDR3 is TGTGCCAGCAGCCAAAAGGCTGGGGTCCCGGGGGAGACCCAGTACTTC. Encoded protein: CASSQKAGVPGETQYF.

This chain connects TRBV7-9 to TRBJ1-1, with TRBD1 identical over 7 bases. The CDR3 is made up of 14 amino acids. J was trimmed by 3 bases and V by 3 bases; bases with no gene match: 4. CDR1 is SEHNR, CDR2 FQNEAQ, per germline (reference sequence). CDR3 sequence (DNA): TGTGCCAGCAGCTTTGGGGACAGTGACACTGAAGCTTTCTTT. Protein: CASSFGDSDTEAFF.

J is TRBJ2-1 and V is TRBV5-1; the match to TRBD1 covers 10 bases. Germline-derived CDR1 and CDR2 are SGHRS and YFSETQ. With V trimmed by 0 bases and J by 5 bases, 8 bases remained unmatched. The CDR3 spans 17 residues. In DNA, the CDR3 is TGCGCCAGCAGCTTGGCCGGGACAGGGGTCCCTCACAATGAGCAGTTCTTC. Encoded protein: CASSLAGTGVPHNEQFF.

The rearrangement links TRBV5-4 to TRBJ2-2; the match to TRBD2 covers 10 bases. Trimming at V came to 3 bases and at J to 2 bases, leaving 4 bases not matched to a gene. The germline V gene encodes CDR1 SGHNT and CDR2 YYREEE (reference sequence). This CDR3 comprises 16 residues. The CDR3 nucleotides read TGTGCCAGCAGCTACCGGACTAGCGGAAACACCGGGGAGCTGTTTTTT. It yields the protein CASSYRTSGNTGELFF.

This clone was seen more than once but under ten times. CDR3 sequence reads: CASSPIRMRRVSYGYTF. In DNA form, the CDR3 reads TGTGCCAGCAGTCCTATACGAATGCGGAGGGTGTCCTATGGCTACACCTTC. The chain uses TRBV7-8 and TRBJ1-2; unclear D gene. Trimming removed 6 bases from V and 4 bases from J, with 24 bases in between. The CDR3 has 17 residues. Germline assignment: CDR1 SGHVS and CDR2 FQNEAQ.

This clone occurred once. CDR3 region: CAGTIGTGGNQPQHF. In DNA form, the CDR3 reads TGTGCCGGAACTATAGGGACAGGAGGCAATCAGCCCCAGCATTTT. This chain joins TRBV19 and TRBJ1-5; 8 bases are shared with TRBD1. Trimming cost V 11 bases and J 2 bases; bases outside gene matches: 11. CDR1 is LNHDA and CDR2 is SQIVND in the germline V gene (reference sequence). The CDR3 extends over 15 amino acids.

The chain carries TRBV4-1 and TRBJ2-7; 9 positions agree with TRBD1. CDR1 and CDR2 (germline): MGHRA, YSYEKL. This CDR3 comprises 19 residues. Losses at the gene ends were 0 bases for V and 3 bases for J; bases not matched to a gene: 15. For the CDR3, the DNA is TGCGCCAGCAGCCAAGATGACCCCTCTACAGGGGGCTTAGGCTACGAGCAGTACTTC. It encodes CASSQDDPSTGGLGYEQYF.

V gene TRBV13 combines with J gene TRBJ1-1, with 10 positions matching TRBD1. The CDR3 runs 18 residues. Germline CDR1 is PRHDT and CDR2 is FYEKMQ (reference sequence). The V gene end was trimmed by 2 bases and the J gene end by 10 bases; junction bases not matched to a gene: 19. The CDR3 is CASSLNFQSGTGARVAFF. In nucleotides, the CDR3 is TGTGCCAGCAGCTTAAACTTTCAGTCCGGGACAGGGGCTCGGGTAGCTTTCTTT.

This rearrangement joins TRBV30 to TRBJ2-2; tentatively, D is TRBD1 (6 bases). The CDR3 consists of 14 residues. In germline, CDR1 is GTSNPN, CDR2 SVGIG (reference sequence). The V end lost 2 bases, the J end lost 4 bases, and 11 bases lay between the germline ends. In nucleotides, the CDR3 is TGTGCCTGGAGTCGGGGACATCCCACCGGGGAGCTGTTTTTT. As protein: CAWSRGHPTGELFF.

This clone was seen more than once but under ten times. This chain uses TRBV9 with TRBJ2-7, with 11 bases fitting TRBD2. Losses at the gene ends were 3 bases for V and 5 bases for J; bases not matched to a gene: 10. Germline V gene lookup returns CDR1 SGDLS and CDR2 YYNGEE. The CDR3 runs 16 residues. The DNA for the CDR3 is TGTGCCAGCAGCGCCTCGACTAGCGGGGACTTGCACGAGCAGTACTTC. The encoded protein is CASSASTSGDLHEQYF.

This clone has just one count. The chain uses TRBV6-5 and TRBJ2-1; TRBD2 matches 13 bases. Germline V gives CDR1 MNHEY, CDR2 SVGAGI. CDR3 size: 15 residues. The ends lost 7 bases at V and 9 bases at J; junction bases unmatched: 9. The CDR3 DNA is TGTGCCAGCAACCCGAGGACTAGCGGGAGTGGTGAGCAGTTCTTC. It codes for CASNPRTSGSGEQFF.